Following are 24 T cell receptor beta chains from one sample sequenced in a study of T-cell reconstitution after alpha-beta-depleted transplantation in children. As it was prepared, the TCRbeta library received unique molecular identifiers. MiXCR, run by TCRdb on the PCR reads, gives a single entry per CDR3 protein. There are about 980,000 distinct CDR3 sequences in the sample; roughly 31% occur only once, and more than 25% lies in the top ten. This sample comprised PBMCs, mostly from graft donor cells, obtained 360 days after TCRalphabeta/CD19-depleted stem cell transplant. The source of these receptors is a boy under two years old who had a stem cell transplant for SCID, so the T cells may come from the graft donor.

The chain has TRBV4-1 and TRBJ2-5, with 7 bases fitting TRBD2. The trim removed 1 base at V and 4 bases at J, leaving 6 bases unmatched. This CDR3 contains 15 residues. Germline lookup yields CDR1 MGHRA and CDR2 YSYEKL. CDR3 residues: CASSQVGEGTETQYF. DNA for the CDR3: TGCGCCAGCAGCCAAGTCGGGGAGGGGACAGAGACCCAGTACTTC.

The genes are TRBV5-1 and TRBJ2-1, with unresolved D. CDR3 length: 16 amino acids. Germline-derived CDR1 and CDR2 are SGHRS and YFSETQ. V was clipped by 5 bases and J by 3 bases, with 18 bases between them. The chain's CDR3 is CASSSGWQTRYNEQFF. The CDR3 coding sequence is TGCGCCAGCAGTTCGGGTTGGCAAACCCGCTACAATGAGCAGTTCTTC. The full variable domain, in which reference TRBV5-1 and TRBJ2-1 provide the parts outside the CDR3, is KAGVTQTPRYLIKTRGQQVTLSCSPISGHRSVSWYQQTPGQGLQFLFEYFSETQRNKGNFPGRFSGRQFSNSRSEMNVSTLELGDSALYLCASSSGWQTRYNEQFFGPGTRLTVL.

This clonotype has only a few counts. The junction shows a germline mismatch at one end, possibly a read error. This chain connects TRBV27 to TRBJ2-3, with D possibly being TRBD2 (6 bases). Germline V lookup: CDR1 MNHEY, CDR2 SMNVEV (reference sequence). CDR3 size: 15 residues. This chain's CDR3 is CASRFRGANTDTQYF. CDR3 nucleotides: TGTGCCAGCCGTTTCCGCGGGGCTAACACAGATACGCAGTATTTT.

This clonotype has a handful of counts. The chain carries TRBV5-6 and TRBJ2-3, with 8 bases matching TRBD1. Trimming cost V 4 bases and J 3 bases; bases outside gene matches: 13. CDR1 and CDR2 (germline): SGHDT, YYEEEE. This CDR3 region has 17 residues. The CDR3 sequence is CASSRTGTGLITDTQYF. The DNA for the CDR3 is TGTGCCAGCAGCAGGACCGGGACAGGACTTATTACAGATACGCAGTATTTT.

V usage is TRBV7-2 and J usage is TRBJ2-1; 7 positions match TRBD1. CDR3 size: 15 residues. CDR1 and CDR2 from the germline V gene are SGHTA and FQGNSA. Losses at the gene ends were 5 bases for V and 2 bases for J; bases not matched to a gene: 6. This CDR3 reads CASSARDSTYNEQFF. For the CDR3, the DNA is TGTGCCAGCAGCGCCCGGGACAGCACCTACAATGAGCAGTTCTTC.

This clonotype was observed a few times. This chain uses TRBV2 with TRBJ2-1, with no clear D. This CDR3 has 12 residues. Trimming took off 7 bases at V and 8 bases at J, with 12 bases between the two ends. CDR1 is SNHLY, CDR2 FYNNEI, per germline. The CDR3 reads CASTRVSYEQFF. The DNA for the CDR3 is TGTGCCAGCACCAGAGTGTCGTATGAGCAGTTCTTC.

This clonotype was seen repeatedly, ten times or more. This chain connects TRBV12-3 or TRBV12-4 to TRBJ1-1; D gene ambiguous. The CDR3 covers 14 residues. Trimming shortened V by 4 bases and J by 1 base, and 10 bases separated the two germline ends. The CDR3 is CASSYSPGNTEAFF. For the CDR3, the DNA is TGTGCCAGCAGTTACAGCCCAGGGAACACTGAAGCTTTCTTT.

In this sample, this clonotype turned up a few times. The gene calls are TRBV5-1 and TRBJ1-1; perhaps TRBD1 as D (5 bases). The V and J ends lost 5 bases and 8 bases respectively, with 25 bases between them. Germline V gene sequence: CDR1 SGHRS, CDR2 YFSETQ. The CDR3 covers 16 residues. The CDR3 spells CASRRSPRGTAGEAFF. Here the CDR3 DNA reads TGCGCCAGCAGACGGTCGCCCCGCGGGACGGCTGGGGAAGCTTTCTTT.

The chain combines TRBV5-1 with TRBJ2-7; no clear D gene. The CDR3 totals 13 residues. V lost 4 bases to trimming and J lost 7 bases, with 15 bases between them. Germline-derived CDR1 and CDR2 are SGHRS and YFSETQ. CDR3 nucleotides: TGCGCCAGCAGCCCGGACGCGGCTCGGGAGCAGTACTTC. Residues: CASSPDAAREQYF.

The rearrangement links TRBV21-1 to TRBJ1-2; the table's D call, TRBD1, was not checked against the DNA. TRBV21-1 is given as a pseudogene. CDR3 size: 14 residues. The CDR3 bases are TGTGCCAGCAGCAAACAGGGGGCTATGTTAAGCTACACCTTC. This gives the protein CASSKQGAMLSYTF.

This clonotype was seen only a few times. This sequence joins TRBV11-1 and TRBJ2-4, with D perhaps TRBD2 (6 bases). V was trimmed by 2 bases and J by 9 bases, leaving 26 bases between them. The CDR3 runs to 18 residues. Germline values: CDR1 SGHAT, CDR2 FQDESV (reference sequence). DNA for the CDR3: TGTGCCAGCAGCTTATATTACCGGAGGGACCAAAGTGTTGCCATTCAGTACTTC. Translation: CASSLYYRRDQSVAIQYF.

V gene TRBV7-8 combines with J gene TRBJ2-1; TRBD2 aligns across 9 bases. V dropped 3 bases and J dropped 8; count of bases not matched to a gene: 8. Germline V lookup: CDR1 SGHVS, CDR2 FQNEAQ. The CDR3 spans 15 residues. CDR3 nucleotides: TGTGCCAGCAGCTTGAGCGGGGGGCCGAGGTATGAGCAGTTCTTC. As protein: CASSLSGGPRYEQFF.

The chain employs TRBV3-1 and TRBJ2-1; 10 bases map to TRBD1. V lost 0 bases to trimming and J lost 4 bases; unmatched junction nucleotides: 9. Germline-derived CDR1 and CDR2 are LGHDT and YNNKEL (reference sequence). The CDR3 sequence is 18 residues long. CDR3 sequence: CASSQDWTGTGAYNEQFF. The CDR3 DNA sequence: TGTGCCAGCAGCCAAGATTGGACCGGGACAGGGGCTTACAATGAGCAGTTCTTC.

There are a few counts of this clonotype. V and J are TRBV9 and TRBJ2-3, with TRBD2 matching over 9 bases. From germline, CDR1 is SGDLS and CDR2 YYNGEE. Trimming took 5 bases from V and 1 from J; bases not matched to a gene: 5. The CDR3 runs 15 residues. In DNA, the CDR3 is TGTGCCAGCAGTAGCGGGGGTCGCCGCACAGATACGCAGTATTTT. Amino acids: CASSSGGRRTDTQYF.

The chain couples TRBV25-1 to TRBJ2-2; possibly TRBD2 for D (6 bases). The CDR3 loop spans 13 amino acids. Trimming removed 4 bases from V and 5 bases from J, with 8 bases in between. Germline CDR1 and CDR2: MGHDK and SYGVNS. The CDR3 sequence: CASSARGTGELFF. The CDR3 DNA reads as TGTGCCAGCAGTGCACGGGGGACCGGGGAGCTGTTTTTT.

This clonotype came up many times. The rearrangement joins TRBV28 to TRBJ2-7, with D possibly matching TRBD1 (5 bases). V lost 4 bases, J lost 3 bases, and 7 bases lay in between. The CDR3 length is 12 residues. Germline values: CDR1 MDHEN, CDR2 SYDVKM. The CDR3 region has the DNA TGTGCCAGCAGTTCACAGGTCTACGAGCAGTACTTC. Protein sequence: CASSSQVYEQYF.

The chain links TRBV29-1 to TRBJ2-5; 9 bases are a match to TRBD2. Germline CDR1 and CDR2: SQVTM and ANQGSEA. The ends lost 7 bases at V and 9 bases at J; junction bases unmatched: 12. This CDR3 spans 13 amino acids. The CDR3 spells CSGAGGARLAQYF. CDR3 nucleotides: TGCAGCGGCGCGGGAGGGGCGCGTCTTGCCCAGTACTTC. The full variable domain, in which reference TRBV29-1 and TRBJ2-5 provide the parts outside the CDR3, is SAVISQKPSRDICQRGTSLTIQCQVDSQVTMMFWYRQQPGQSLTLIATANQGSEATYESGFVIDKFPISRPNLTFSTLTVSNMSPEDSSIYLCSGAGGARLAQYFGPGTRLLVL.

V is TRBV20-1 and J is TRBJ1-5; D unresolved. The CDR3 sequence is 13 residues long. Germline V gene sequence: CDR1 DFQATT, CDR2 SNEGSKA (reference sequence). V lost 2 bases to trimming and J lost 1 base, with 6 bases between them. The CDR3 DNA follows: TGCAGTGCTAGAAGGCACAGCAATCAGCCCCAGCATTTT. It is translated as CSARRHSNQPQHF.

This chain uses TRBV7-8 with TRBJ2-1; 7 bases fit TRBD1. The CDR3 totals 14 residues. Germline trimming cut 3 bases from V and 5 bases from J; bases unmatched to any gene: 4. Germline CDR1 SGHVS, CDR2 FQNEAQ. The CDR3 protein is CASSLTGSHNEQFF. The CDR3 DNA follows: TGTGCCAGCAGCTTGACAGGGAGTCACAATGAGCAGTTCTTC. The entire variable domain, with the rest obtained from reference TRBV7-8 and TRBJ2-1, is as follows: GAGVSQSPRYKVAKRGQDVALRCDPISGHVSLFWYQQALGQGPEFLTYFQNEAQLDKSGLPSDRFFAERPEGSVSTLKIQRTQQEDSAVYLCASSLTGSHNEQFFGPGTRLTVL.

J is TRBJ2-7 and V is TRBV12-3 or TRBV12-4; 8 nucleotides align to TRBD1. The CDR3 is 15 amino acids. V lost 5 bases and J lost 3; bases outside the gene matches: 9. The CDR3 coding sequence is TGTGCCAGCAGTCCCCCCAGGGGGCAAAACTACGAGCAGTACTTC. Amino acids: CASSPPRGQNYEQYF.

The chain has TRBV11-1 and TRBJ1-2; 8 bases map to TRBD1. Germline CDR1 SGHAT, CDR2 FQDESV (reference sequence). This CDR3 has 15 amino acids. The J segment lost 7 bases and the V segment lost 3 bases, leaving 10 bases of the junction unmatched. This CDR3 reads CASSFPQDRATGYTF. CDR3 nucleotide sequence: TGTGCCAGCAGCTTCCCCCAGGACAGGGCCACTGGCTACACCTTC.

This clonotype appeared a few times. This sequence joins TRBV18 and TRBJ2-3; tentative D call: TRBD1 (5 bases). Between the trimmed V and J ends, which lost 3 bases and 6 bases, there was a span of 16 bases. The germline V gene has CDR1 KGHSH and CDR2 LQKENI. This CDR3 has 15 amino acids. CDR3 amino acids: CASSPQKGPMDTQYF. In DNA form, the CDR3 reads TGTGCCAGCTCACCGCAAAAGGGGCCTATGGATACGCAGTATTTT. The full variable domain, with the rest looked up from reference TRBV18 and TRBJ2-3, is NAGVMQNPRHLVRRRGQEARLRCSPMKGHSHVYWYRQLPEEGLKFMVYLQKENIIDESGMPKERFSAEFPKEGPSILRIQQVVRGDSAAYFCASSPQKGPMDTQYFGPGTRLTVL.

The chain links TRBV25-1 to TRBJ2-5; D call uncertain. This CDR3 region has 17 residues. Deletions cut 0 bases from V and 3 bases from J, with 17 bases between. Germline lookup yields CDR1 MGHDK and CDR2 SYGVNS. The CDR3 coding sequence is TGTGCCAGCAGTGAATATAGATGGCACCTAGGTAAAGAGACCCAGTACTTC. Translation gives CASSEYRWHLGKETQYF. Using reference TRBV25-1 and TRBJ2-5 for the parts outside the CDR3, the full variable domain is EADIYQTPRYLVIGTGKKITLECSQTMGHDKMYWYQQDPGMELHLIHYSYGVNSTEKGDLSSESTVSRIRTEHFPLTLESARPSHTSQYLCASSEYRWHLGKETQYFGPGTRLLVL.

This clonotype was seen a few times. The chain employs TRBV7-8 and TRBJ1-2; no clear D gene. V was shortened by 5 bases and J by 0 bases, with 13 bases between the two germline ends. Germline-derived CDR1 and CDR2 are SGHVS and FQNEAQ. This CDR3 region has 15 residues. DNA for the CDR3: TGTGCCAGCAGCGACGGCAGTTCCCCTAACTATGGCTACACCTTC. Translation gives CASSDGSSPNYGYTF. The full variable domain, rest sourced from reference TRBV7-8 and TRBJ1-2, is GAGVSQSPRYKVAKRGQDVALRCDPISGHVSLFWYQQALGQGPEFLTYFQNEAQLDKSGLPSDRFFAERPEGSVSTLKIQRTQQEDSAVYLCASSDGSSPNYGYTFGSGTRLTVV.